The 27 T cell receptor beta chains listed next were all sequenced from one sample in a study of monozygotic twins with inflammatory bowel disease. TCRdb reworked the 5' RACE reads into one entry per CDR3 protein, no DNA. This sample's clone table lists about 330,000 distinct CDR3 sequences. The material sequenced was blood. The receptors here all came from a human donor with ulcerative colitis or Crohn's disease, or a healthy co-twin of an affected twin (not recorded which).

The J gene is TRBJ2-3, the V gene TRBV20-1. The CDR3 consists of 12 residues. Germline values: CDR1 DFQATT, CDR2 SNEGSKA (reference sequence). The CDR3 region is CSASGSTDTQYF.

The J gene is TRBJ2-1, the V gene TRBV5-1; TCRdb indicates TRBD2, and absent DNA this call remains unverified. This CDR3 comprises 12 residues. The germline gives CDR1 SGHRS, CDR2 YFSETQ. CDR3 protein: CASSVSGNEQFF. The full variable domain, with the rest looked up from reference TRBV5-1 and TRBJ2-1, is KAGVTQTPRYLIKTRGQQVTLSCSPISGHRSVSWYQQTPGQGLQFLFEYFSETQRNKGNFPGRFSGRQFSNSRSEMNVSTLELGDSALYLCASSVSGNEQFFGPGTRLTVL.

The chain links TRBV20-1 to TRBJ2-1; the D gene TCRdb calls, TRBD1, cannot be checked with no DNA. The germline CDR1 and CDR2 sequences are DFQATT and SNEGSKA (reference sequence). The CDR3 runs 15 residues. CDR3: CSAMRQRSSYNEQFF.

The chain has TRBV6-1 and TRBJ1-1; TCRdb reports TRBD1, a call that lacks DNA to check it against. There are 17 residues in the CDR3. Per germline, CDR1 MNHNS and CDR2 SASEGT. CDR3 loop: CASPREQGAAPDTEAFF.

The chain is built from TRBV5-1 and TRBJ2-6; with no DNA, the TCRdb D assignment of TRBD1 cannot be verified. Germline V gene data show CDR1 as SGHRS and CDR2 as YFSETQ. This CDR3 comprises 16 residues. The chain's CDR3 is CASSLTGPSGANVLTF.

The genes are TRBV3-1 and TRBJ1-1. The CDR3 spans 14 residues. The V gene's germline CDR1 is LGHDT and CDR2 YNNKEL (reference sequence). Here the CDR3 reads CASSHKSRGDDAYF. The full variable domain, in which reference TRBV3-1 and TRBJ1-1 provide the parts outside the CDR3, is DTAVSQTPKYLVTQMGNDKSIKCEQNLGHDTMYWYKQDSKKFLKIMFSYNNKELIINETVPNRFSPKSPDKAHLNLHINSLELGDSAVYFCASSHKSRGDDAYFGQGTRLTVV.

The V call is TRBV28, the J call TRBJ2-1; TCRdb designates TRBD2, a call that cannot be tested without DNA. The CDR3 is 15 residues long. CDR1 MDHEN and CDR2 SYDVKM come from the germline V gene. CDR3: CASSQYRGLNNEQFF. Complete variable domain (other parts from reference TRBV28 and TRBJ2-1): DVKVTQSSRYLVKRTGEKVFLECVQDMDHENMFWYRQDPGLGLRLIYFSYDVKMKEKGDIPEGYSVSREKKERFSLILESASTNQTSMYLCASSQYRGLNNEQFFGPGTRLTVL.

The V and J genes are TRBV12-3 or TRBV12-4 and TRBJ2-6. The CDR3 loop spans 13 amino acids. The CDR3 region is CASSKAGANVLTF.

The genes are TRBV5-1 and TRBJ2-7. The CDR3 has 15 amino acids. Germline V lookup: CDR1 SGHRS, CDR2 YFSETQ. The CDR3 loop is CASSISGGSPYEQYF. The full variable domain, its missing parts supplied by reference TRBV5-1 and TRBJ2-7, is KAGVTQTPRYLIKTRGQQVTLSCSPISGHRSVSWYQQTPGQGLQFLFEYFSETQRNKGNFPGRFSGRQFSNSRSEMNVSTLELGDSALYLCASSISGGSPYEQYFGPGTRLTVT.

V is TRBV29-1 and J is TRBJ2-3; the TCRdb call, TRBD1, lacks DNA for checking. The CDR3 spans 13 residues. Germline CDR1 is SQVTM and CDR2 is ANQGSEA. The CDR3 protein is CSVRQPSTDTQYF.

The chain employs TRBV27 and TRBJ1-6; TCRdb reports TRBD1, a call that lacks DNA to check it against. Germline loops: CDR1 MNHEY, CDR2 SMNVEV (reference sequence). There are 15 residues in the CDR3. The chain's CDR3 is CASSMGRELGSPLHF.

This rearrangement joins TRBV12-3 or TRBV12-4 to TRBJ2-1; TCRdb reports TRBD2, a call that lacks DNA to check it against. There are 13 residues in the CDR3. This CDR3 reads CASSLNSDGEQFF.

V and J are TRBV28 and TRBJ2-2; the D call of TRBD1 rests on TCRdb alone, since no DNA is present to check it. The germline V gene encodes CDR1 MDHEN and CDR2 SYDVKM. The CDR3 extends over 17 amino acids. The chain's CDR3 is CASSLYGGRANTGELFF.

This chain connects TRBV27 to TRBJ1-2. Looked up from germline, CDR1 is MNHEY and CDR2 is SMNVEV (reference sequence). The CDR3 runs to 13 residues. The CDR3 here is CASSFSGSVGYTF.

The chain has TRBV7-9 and TRBJ2-3; without DNA, the TCRdb call of TRBD2 cannot be checked. The CDR3 has 14 residues. CDR1 and CDR2 from the germline V gene are SEHNR and FQNEAQ (reference sequence). CDR3: CACSLDFSTDTQYF. The whole variable domain, filled in from reference TRBV7-9 and TRBJ2-3, reads DTGVSQNPRHKITKRGQNVTFRCDPISEHNRLYWYRQTLGQGPEFLTYFQNEAQLEKSRLLSDRFSAERPKGSFSTLEIQRTEQGDSAMYLCACSLDFSTDTQYFGPGTRLTVL.

The chain combines TRBV6-5 with TRBJ2-3; absent DNA, TCRdb's TRBD1 call cannot be checked. Per germline, CDR1 MNHEY and CDR2 SVGAGI. This CDR3 has 14 residues. CDR3 amino acids: CASSYSPGADTQYF.

This chain uses TRBV10-3 with TRBJ2-7. Germline V lookup: CDR1 ENHRY, CDR2 SYGVKD. The CDR3 consists of 14 residues. The CDR3 region is CAISGTGSSYEQYF.

CDR3 sequence reads: CSAPLGGTGDTGELFF. The chain uses TRBV29-1 and TRBJ2-2; TCRdb's D gene call, TRBD1, goes unchecked for lack of DNA. Germline CDR1 SQVTM, CDR2 ANQGSEA. This CDR3 has 16 amino acids.

This chain links TRBV12-3 or TRBV12-4 with TRBJ1-2; absent DNA, TCRdb's TRBD1 call cannot be checked. The CDR3 has 15 residues. Here the CDR3 reads CASSLATGANYGYTF.

The chain couples TRBV28 to TRBJ2-7; the D gene TCRdb calls, TRBD2, cannot be checked with no DNA. The CDR3 extends over 14 amino acids. CDR1 and CDR2 (germline): MDHEN, SYDVKM. CDR3 loop: CASGTGPNSYEQYF.

This rearrangement joins TRBV28 to TRBJ1-3. In germline, CDR1 is MDHEN, CDR2 SYDVKM. The CDR3 contains 17 residues. CDR3 residues: CASRTIGWGESGNTIYF.

The rearrangement joins TRBV7-2 to TRBJ2-4. The CDR3 consists of 14 residues. The germline V gene encodes CDR1 SGHTA and CDR2 FQGNSA. CDR3 protein: CASSSGTTKNIQYF.

The chain links TRBV5-1 to TRBJ2-3; lacking DNA, the TRBD2 call made by TCRdb goes unchecked. CDR3 size: 14 residues. Germline CDR1 SGHRS, CDR2 YFSETQ. CDR3 sequence reads: CASSTERVTDTQYF.

The chain's CDR3 is CASSPDRYEQYF. The chain carries TRBV7-9 and TRBJ2-7; the D call from TCRdb, TRBD1, cannot be confirmed without DNA. The CDR3 totals 12 residues. Per germline, CDR1 SEHNR and CDR2 FQNEAQ (reference sequence).

The rearrangement joins TRBV20-1 to TRBJ1-5; as DNA is missing, the TRBD1 call by TCRdb cannot be tested. The CDR3 runs 17 residues. The V gene's germline CDR1 is DFQATT and CDR2 SNEGSKA (reference sequence). CDR3 sequence: CSARDLRGQGGNQPQHF.

The J gene is TRBJ2-2, the V gene TRBV20-1; there is no DNA to check the TCRdb D call of TRBD2. This CDR3 is 13 amino acids long. From germline, CDR1 is DFQATT and CDR2 SNEGSKA (reference sequence). CDR3 sequence: CSLKGVRTGELFF.

The chain joins TRBV14 to TRBJ2-5; TCRdb picks TRBD1, but there is no DNA to check that call. Germline-derived CDR1 and CDR2 are SGHDN and FVKESK. This CDR3 is 15 amino acids long. The CDR3 sequence is CASSQGLGRQETQYF.